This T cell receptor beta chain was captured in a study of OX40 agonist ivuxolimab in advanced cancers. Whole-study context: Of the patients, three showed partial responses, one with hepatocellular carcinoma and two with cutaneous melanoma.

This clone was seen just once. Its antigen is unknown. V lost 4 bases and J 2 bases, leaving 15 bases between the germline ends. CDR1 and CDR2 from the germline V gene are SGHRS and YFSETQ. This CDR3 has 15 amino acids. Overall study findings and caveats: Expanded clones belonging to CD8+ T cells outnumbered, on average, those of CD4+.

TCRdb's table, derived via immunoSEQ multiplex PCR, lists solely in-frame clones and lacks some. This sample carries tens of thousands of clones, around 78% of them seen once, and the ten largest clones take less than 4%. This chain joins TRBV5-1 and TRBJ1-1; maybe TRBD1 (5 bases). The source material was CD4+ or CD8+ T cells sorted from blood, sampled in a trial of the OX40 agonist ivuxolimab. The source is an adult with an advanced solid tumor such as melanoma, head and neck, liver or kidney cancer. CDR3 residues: CASSQYFDSNTEAFF. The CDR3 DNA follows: TGCGCCAGCAGCCAATACTTTGACAGCAACACTGAAGCTTTCTTT.